Sequencing of this T cell receptor (beta chain) was carried out in a study of blood T cell repertoires in COVID-19. Study summary: Samples representing acute and convalescent COVID-19 were sourced from the United States, Italy and Spain. PBMCs, B-cell-depleted T cells, or T cells were the source of the cDNA or gDNA that made up the material.

This CDR3 region has 13 residues. Germline V gene lookup returns CDR1 SGHKS and CDR2 YYEKEE (reference sequence). V was cut by 6 bases and J by 0 bases, with 9 bases left in between. In the source study's methods: It was from reference gene primer amplification that nucleated cell counts were estimated. Using immunoSEQ multiplex PCR, the repertoire was profiled, and TCRdb retains in-frame clones only, with some absent. V, J and clone size reflect that table, while D and trimming were determined from the DNA. The repertoire includes more than 95,000 clones, roughly four fifths of them detected once, and 4% to 6% sits in the top ten.

The specimen was peripheral blood. The chain joins TRBV5-5 to TRBJ2-5; D call uncertain. The receptor was derived from a man between 60 and 70 years old with acute or convalescent COVID-19. The CDR3 region has the DNA TGTGCCAGCACCTCGAGGTACCAAGAGACCCAGTACTTC. It yields the protein CASTSRYQETQYF. Full variable domain (remainder filled in from reference TRBV5-5 and TRBJ2-5): DAGVTQSPTHLIKTRGQQVTLRCSPISGHKSVSWYQQVLGQGPQFIFQYYEKEERGRGNFPDRFSARQFPNYSSELNVNALLLGDSALYLCASTSRYQETQYFGPGTRLLVL.